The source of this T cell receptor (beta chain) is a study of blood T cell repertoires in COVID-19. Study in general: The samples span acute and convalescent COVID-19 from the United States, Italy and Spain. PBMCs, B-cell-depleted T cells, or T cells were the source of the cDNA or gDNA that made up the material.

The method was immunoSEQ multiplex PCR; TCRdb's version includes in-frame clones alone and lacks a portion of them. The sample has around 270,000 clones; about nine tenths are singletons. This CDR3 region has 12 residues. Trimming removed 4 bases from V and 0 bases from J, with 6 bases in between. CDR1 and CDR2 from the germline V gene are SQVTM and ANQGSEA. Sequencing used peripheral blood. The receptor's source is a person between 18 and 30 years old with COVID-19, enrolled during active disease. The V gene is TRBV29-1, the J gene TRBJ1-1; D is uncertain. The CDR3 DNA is TGCAGCGTTGGGCGGTTGAACACTGAAGCTTTCTTT. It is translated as CSVGRLNTEAFF.